This T cell receptor (beta chain) came from a study of blood T cell repertoires in COVID-19. Looking at the study overall: Samples of COVID-19 (acute and convalescent) were obtained from the United States, Italy and Spain. Sample material is recorded as cDNA or gDNA derived from T cells, B-cell-depleted T cells, or PBMCs.

Which cohort a participant joined came from the clinical history participants gave. Germline-derived CDR1 and CDR2 are LNHDA and SQIVND (reference sequence). V lost 4 bases, J lost 3 bases, and 15 bases lay in between. The CDR3 runs 15 residues. Using immunoSEQ multiplex PCR, the repertoire was profiled, and TCRdb retains in-frame clones only, with some absent. The profile covers some 200,000 clones, with around 81% appearing a single time and more than 8.5% taken by the ten largest. The source is a woman in her 50s with acute COVID-19. Sequenced sample: PBMCs or T cells enriched from blood (not recorded which). The V and J genes are TRBV19 and TRBJ1-1; D is perhaps TRBD1 (6 bases). CDR3 sequence: CASSTRRGGDTEAFF. CDR3 coding DNA: TGTGCCAGTAGTACCCGCAGGGGAGGGGACACTGAAGCTTTCTTT. Combining the CDR3 with reference TRBV19 and TRBJ1-1 gives the whole variable domain DGGITQSPKYLFRKEGQNVTLSCEQNLNHDAMYWYRQDPGQGLRLIYYSQIVNDFQKGDIAEGYSVSREKKESFPLTVTSAQKNPTAFYLCASSTRRGGDTEAFFGQGTRLTVV.